This paragraph reports one T cell receptor beta chain. Its target is unknown. The data were obtained in a study of T cell responses to AZD1222 COVID-19 vaccine. Study-wide results and limits: Clonal diversity may have been underestimated, and the donors were mostly white British, with more females than males. Repertoires were obtained solely post-peak T cell response.

Sequenced by immunoSEQ multiplex PCR; TCRdb stores in-frame clones only, minus some. The sample contains around 92,000 clones, 80% to 90% of which appear only once. The junction had 9 bases not matched to a gene; V was cut back by 5 bases and J by 6 bases. Germline CDR1 reads MDHEN; CDR2 reads SYDVKM. This CDR3 region has 16 residues. The clonotype originates from an adult in good health. The specimen was peripheral blood, collected on day 0 of AZD1222 vaccination. This chain uses TRBV28 with TRBJ1-5; 11 nucleotides align to TRBD1. CDR3 nucleotides: TGTGCCAGCAGTACGAGAGGACAGGGGGCTAGTCAGCCCCAGCATTTT. This gives the protein CASSTRGQGASQPQHF.